The rows below give T cell receptor beta chains drawn from one sample of a study of early T cells in non-severe SARS-CoV-2 infection. TCRdb reprocessed the 5' RACE reads via MiXCR and lists one record per CDR3 protein. Among about 52,000 distinct CDR3 sequences listed, roughly 8% were seen once. The specimen sequenced was whole blood. The receptor source for this set is an adult who was a healthcare worker with PCR-confirmed SARS-CoV-2 infection or an uninfected control (not recorded which). Each CDR3 is given with its conserved first and last residue. Each record gives: clone size, J gene, D gene, V gene, CDR3 protein, CDR3 DNA. D genes are given only for firm matches. Where a row states a size, it is once, few, many or the class of an expanded clone; other rows omit it.

abundance: many; j_gene: TRBJ2-1; d_gene: TRBD2; v_gene: TRBV24-1; CDR3aa: CATSDPLVGLADASYNEQFF; CDR3nt: TGTGCCACCAGTGACCCGCTCGTCGGACTAGCGGACGCCTCCTACAATGAGCAGTTCTTC
abundance: .; j_gene: TRBJ2-3; d_gene: .; v_gene: TRBV4-3; CDR3aa: CASSHGLLATDTQYF; CDR3nt: TGCGCCAGCAGCCACGGTTTGCTAGCAACAGATACGCAGTATTTT
abundance: few; j_gene: TRBJ2-7; d_gene: .; v_gene: TRBV10-3; CDR3aa: CAISDTYEQYF; CDR3nt: TGTGCCATCAGTGACACCTACGAGCAGTACTTC
abundance: few; j_gene: TRBJ1-2; d_gene: TRBD1; v_gene: TRBV4-2; CDR3aa: CASSLPTGRYGYTF; CDR3nt: TGTGCCAGCAGCCTCCCGACAGGGCGATATGGCTACACCTTC
abundance: few; j_gene: TRBJ2-1; d_gene: .; v_gene: TRBV5-1; CDR3aa: CASSWGLVDEQFF; CDR3nt: TGCGCCAGCAGCTGGGGACTCGTCGATGAGCAGTTCTTC
abundance: few; j_gene: TRBJ2-7; d_gene: .; v_gene: TRBV19; CDR3aa: CASSLDPGYSYEQYF; CDR3nt: TGTGCCAGTAGCCTAGACCCAGGGTACTCCTACGAGCAGTACTTC
abundance: .; j_gene: TRBJ1-4; d_gene: .; v_gene: TRBV27; CDR3aa: CASSLDGHANEKLFF; CDR3nt: TGTGCCAGCAGTCTAGATGGACATGCTAATGAAAAACTGTTTTTT
abundance: many; j_gene: TRBJ1-1; d_gene: .; v_gene: TRBV5-4; CDR3aa: CASSLWGRGTEAFF; CDR3nt: TGTGCCAGCAGCTTGTGGGGAAGGGGCACTGAAGCTTTCTTT
abundance: few; j_gene: TRBJ2-7; d_gene: .; v_gene: TRBV3-1; CDR3aa: CASSQAASYEQYF; CDR3nt: TGTGCCAGCAGCCAAGCCGCATCCTACGAGCAGTACTTC
abundance: many; j_gene: TRBJ1-1; d_gene: .; v_gene: TRBV7-2; CDR3aa: CASSAEEDPQLVNTEAFF; CDR3nt: TGTGCCAGCAGCGCGGAGGAGGACCCTCAACTGGTGAACACTGAAGCTTTCTTT
abundance: few; j_gene: TRBJ2-5; d_gene: .; v_gene: TRBV18; CDR3aa: CASSPDTQIETQYF; CDR3nt: TGTGCCAGCTCCCCGGACACTCAGATTGAGACCCAGTACTTC
abundance: few; j_gene: TRBJ1-3; d_gene: TRBD1; v_gene: TRBV27; CDR3aa: CASSPGTGRGNTIYF; CDR3nt: TGTGCCAGCAGTCCTGGGACAGGGCGAGGAAACACCATATATTTT
abundance: medium-sized; j_gene: TRBJ1-1; d_gene: .; v_gene: TRBV20-1; CDR3aa: CSLGGGGARTEAFF; CDR3nt: TGCAGCTTGGGGGGAGGAGGTGCTCGGACTGAAGCTTTCTTT
abundance: many; j_gene: TRBJ1-1; d_gene: .; v_gene: TRBV10-3; CDR3aa: CAISWGSQNTEAFF; CDR3nt: TGTGCCATATCCTGGGGCAGCCAGAACACTGAAGCTTTCTTT
abundance: .; j_gene: TRBJ2-5; d_gene: .; v_gene: TRBV7-9; CDR3aa: CASNHQETQYF; CDR3nt: TGTGCCAGCAACCACCAAGAGACCCAGTACTTC
abundance: .; j_gene: TRBJ1-1; d_gene: .; v_gene: TRBV7-2; CDR3aa: CASSLYRETEAFF; CDR3nt: TGTGCCAGCAGCTTATACCGAGAAACTGAAGCTTTCTTT
abundance: .; j_gene: TRBJ1-2; d_gene: TRBD1; v_gene: TRBV25-1; CDR3aa: CASLTGLGYTF; CDR3nt: TGTGCCAGCCTGACAGGGCTTGGCTACACCTTC
abundance: .; j_gene: TRBJ2-5; d_gene: .; v_gene: TRBV4-2; CDR3aa: CASSQRDSLQETQYF; CDR3nt: TGTGCCAGCAGCCAAAGGGACTCGCTCCAAGAGACCCAGTACTTC
abundance: many; j_gene: TRBJ1-2; d_gene: .; v_gene: TRBV28; CDR3aa: CASRSGGYYGYTF; CDR3nt: TGTGCCAGCAGGTCCGGGGGATACTATGGCTACACCTTC
abundance: .; j_gene: TRBJ1-4; d_gene: .; v_gene: TRBV7-2; CDR3aa: CASSLDLRGLNEKLFF; CDR3nt: TGTGCCAGCAGCTTAGATTTAAGAGGTCTAAATGAAAAACTGTTTTTT
abundance: .; j_gene: TRBJ2-5; d_gene: .; v_gene: TRBV28; CDR3aa: CASSLWPGETQYF; CDR3nt: TGTGCCAGCAGTTTATGGCCGGGAGAGACCCAGTACTTC
abundance: many; j_gene: TRBJ2-1; d_gene: TRBD2; v_gene: TRBV10-3; CDR3aa: CAISAGGPSYNEQFF; CDR3nt: TGTGCCATCAGTGCGGGGGGGCCATCCTACAATGAGCAGTTCTTC
abundance: .; j_gene: TRBJ2-2; d_gene: .; v_gene: TRBV3-1; CDR3aa: CASSPAHGELFF; CDR3nt: TGTGCCAGCAGCCCCGCCCACGGGGAGCTGTTTTTT
abundance: many; j_gene: TRBJ1-1; d_gene: .; v_gene: TRBV7-8; CDR3aa: CASSFSTHEAFF; CDR3nt: TGTGCCAGCAGCTTCTCGACCCATGAAGCTTTCTTT
abundance: many; j_gene: TRBJ2-6; d_gene: .; v_gene: TRBV7-3; CDR3aa: CASSLGHGANVLTF; CDR3nt: TGTGCCAGCAGCTTAGGCCACGGGGCCAACGTCCTGACTTTC
abundance: many; j_gene: TRBJ2-7; d_gene: .; v_gene: TRBV7-9; CDR3aa: CASSHVLRTYEQYF; CDR3nt: TGTGCCAGCAGCCACGTACTCCGAACCTACGAGCAGTACTTC
abundance: many; j_gene: TRBJ2-4; d_gene: TRBD2; v_gene: TRBV7-2; CDR3aa: CASSLVGGANIQYF; CDR3nt: TGTGCCAGCAGCTTAGTCGGGGGGGCTAACATTCAGTACTTC
abundance: .; j_gene: TRBJ1-1; d_gene: .; v_gene: TRBV7-9; CDR3aa: CASSLPPTGNTEAFF; CDR3nt: TGTGCCAGCAGCTTACCTCCGACAGGGAACACTGAAGCTTTCTTT
abundance: .; j_gene: TRBJ2-2; d_gene: .; v_gene: TRBV11-3; CDR3aa: CASSLYSNTGELFF; CDR3nt: TGTGCCAGCAGCTTATATTCGAACACCGGGGAGCTGTTTTTT
abundance: many; j_gene: TRBJ1-1; d_gene: .; v_gene: TRBV27; CDR3aa: CASSFRSYTEAFF; CDR3nt: TGTGCCAGCAGTTTTAGGTCTTACACTGAAGCTTTCTTT
abundance: many; j_gene: TRBJ2-3; d_gene: TRBD1; v_gene: TRBV13; CDR3aa: CASSLDEMGQGVTDTQYF; CDR3nt: TGTGCCAGCAGCTTAGATGAGATGGGACAGGGGGTGACAGATACGCAGTATTTT
abundance: few; j_gene: TRBJ1-2; d_gene: .; v_gene: TRBV7-9; CDR3aa: CASSANGPNYGYTF; CDR3nt: TGTGCCAGCAGCGCAAACGGACCTAACTATGGCTACACCTTC
abundance: medium-sized; j_gene: TRBJ2-3; d_gene: TRBD2; v_gene: TRBV29-1; CDR3aa: CSVDDSGRADTQYF; CDR3nt: TGCAGCGTTGATGATAGCGGGAGGGCAGATACGCAGTATTTT
abundance: .; j_gene: TRBJ2-4; d_gene: TRBD1; v_gene: TRBV18; CDR3aa: CASSPQQGTKNIQYF; CDR3nt: TGTGCCAGCTCACCCCAACAGGGGACCAAAAACATTCAGTACTTC
abundance: many; j_gene: TRBJ1-1; d_gene: .; v_gene: TRBV7-3; CDR3aa: CASSLGGWTEAFF; CDR3nt: TGTGCCAGCAGCTTAGGGGGCTGGACTGAAGCTTTCTTT
abundance: many; j_gene: TRBJ2-5; d_gene: TRBD2; v_gene: TRBV2; CDR3aa: CASSPGREETQYF; CDR3nt: TGTGCCAGCAGTCCCGGGAGGGAAGAGACCCAGTACTTC
abundance: many; j_gene: TRBJ2-7; d_gene: .; v_gene: TRBV20-1; CDR3aa: CSARQVSSYEQYF; CDR3nt: TGCAGTGCGAGACAGGTCAGCTCCTACGAGCAGTACTTC
abundance: .; j_gene: TRBJ2-1; d_gene: .; v_gene: TRBV19; CDR3aa: CASSIWRGNEQFF; CDR3nt: TGTGCCAGTAGTATATGGAGGGGGAATGAGCAGTTCTTC
abundance: many; j_gene: TRBJ2-7; d_gene: .; v_gene: TRBV7-2; CDR3aa: CASSSGGNKQYF; CDR3nt: TGTGCCAGCAGCTCCGGGGGTAATAAGCAGTACTTC
abundance: .; j_gene: TRBJ2-3; d_gene: .; v_gene: TRBV5-1; CDR3aa: CASSPSPSPTDTQYF; CDR3nt: TGCGCCAGCAGTCCGAGTCCTTCCCCCACAGATACGCAGTATTTT
abundance: .; j_gene: TRBJ2-5; d_gene: TRBD2; v_gene: TRBV7-2; CDR3aa: CASSAGLAGGQETQYF; CDR3nt: TGTGCCAGCAGCGCGGGACTAGCGGGGGGCCAAGAGACCCAGTACTTC
abundance: few; j_gene: TRBJ2-1; d_gene: TRBD1; v_gene: TRBV14; CDR3aa: CASSLTGGAYNEQFF; CDR3nt: TGTGCCAGCAGCCTGACAGGGGGCGCGTACAATGAGCAGTTCTTC
abundance: few; j_gene: TRBJ2-7; d_gene: TRBD1; v_gene: TRBV28; CDR3aa: CASSSGQYEQYF; CDR3nt: TGTGCCAGCAGTTCGGGACAGTACGAGCAGTACTTC
abundance: few; j_gene: TRBJ1-4; d_gene: TRBD1; v_gene: TRBV9; CDR3aa: CASSEGQTYEKLFF; CDR3nt: TGTGCCAGCAGCGAGGGACAGACTTATGAAAAACTGTTTTTT
abundance: many; j_gene: TRBJ2-7; d_gene: .; v_gene: TRBV21-1; CDR3aa: CASSKVHEQYF; CDR3nt: TGTGCCAGCAGCAAAGTCCACGAGCAGTACTTC
abundance: few; j_gene: TRBJ1-5; d_gene: .; v_gene: TRBV7-2; CDR3aa: CASSFSEFNQPQHF; CDR3nt: TGTGCCAGCAGCTTTTCCGAATTCAATCAGCCCCAGCATTTT
abundance: few; j_gene: TRBJ1-1; d_gene: .; v_gene: TRBV6-1; CDR3aa: CASSASFMNTEAFF; CDR3nt: TGTGCCAGCAGTGCTAGCTTCATGAACACTGAAGCTTTCTTT
abundance: .; j_gene: TRBJ2-1; d_gene: .; v_gene: TRBV10-3; CDR3aa: CAISKGGAYNEQFF; CDR3nt: TGTGCCATCAGTAAGGGGGGTGCTTACAATGAGCAGTTCTTC
abundance: many; j_gene: TRBJ2-1; d_gene: .; v_gene: TRBV19; CDR3aa: CASSMGLPIYNEQFF; CDR3nt: TGTGCCAGTAGTATGGGCCTCCCTATATACAATGAGCAGTTCTTC
abundance: .; j_gene: TRBJ1-2; d_gene: .; v_gene: TRBV5-1; CDR3aa: CASSLGTTENYGYTF; CDR3nt: TGCGCCAGCAGCTTGGGGACAACGGAAAATTATGGCTACACCTTC
abundance: many; j_gene: TRBJ2-7; d_gene: .; v_gene: TRBV2; CDR3aa: CASSDESHEQYF; CDR3nt: TGTGCCAGCAGTGACGAAAGCCACGAGCAGTACTTC
abundance: many; j_gene: TRBJ2-1; d_gene: TRBD2; v_gene: TRBV7-6; CDR3aa: CASSPYSGRFNEQFF; CDR3nt: TGTGCCAGCAGCCCCTATAGCGGGAGGTTCAATGAGCAGTTCTTC